These 11 T cell receptor beta chains share one sample of origin, sequenced in a study of blood T cell repertoires in COVID-19 (dated by TCRdb to about 2020). The library came from the immunoSEQ multiplex PCR assay. Entries here come from immuneACCESS through TCRdb and include only in-frame sequences with V and J called. Some clones fail to appear in such tables; in the studies checked, an unresolved V gene covers under half of the shortfall, and the cause of the remainder is unknown. Counted in this sample were some 140,000 clones; 70% to 85% of them appeared once. The ten largest clones take up around 10% of the sample. The sequenced sample was PBMCs or T cells enriched from blood (not recorded which). Every receptor here comes from a man in his forties or fifties who had recovered from COVID-19.

This chain uses TRBV12-3 or TRBV12-4 with TRBJ1-4, with D hard to call. Trimming shortened V by 6 bases and J by 8 bases, and 10 bases separated the two germline ends. The CDR3 covers 12 residues. The CDR3 sequence is CASSFMREKLFF. As DNA, the CDR3 is TGTGCCAGCAGCTTTATGAGGGAAAAACTGTTTTTT.

The chain couples TRBV3-1 (or the pseudogene TRBV3-2) to TRBJ1-4, with D uncertain. Trimming pared 10 bases from V and 7 bases from J, leaving 16 bases between. Germline assignment: CDR1 LGHDT and CDR2 YNNKEL (reference sequence). CDR3 size: 13 residues. The CDR3 DNA reads as TGTGCCACGAGAGGAATCGTGGGTGAAAAACTGTTTTTT. Amino acid sequence: CATRGIVGEKLFF.

This clone was counted only a few times. This chain joins TRBV9 and TRBJ1-1; perhaps TRBD1 as D (6 bases). The ends were cut back, 9 bases at V and 0 bases at J, with 12 bases in the middle. The CDR3 totals 13 residues. Germline V gene data show CDR1 as SGDLS and CDR2 as YYNGEE. The CDR3 sequence is CATTTGLNTEAFF. As DNA, the CDR3 is TGTGCCACTACCACAGGGTTGAACACTGAAGCTTTCTTT.

The chain recombines TRBV5-1 with TRBJ1-1, with TRBD1 as a possible D gene (6 bases). The CDR3 consists of 15 residues. Trimming cost V 1 base and J 3 bases, with 13 bases left between them. CDR1 SGHRS and CDR2 YFSETQ come from the germline V gene. CDR3 sequence reads: CASSLQGTSDTEAFF. The CDR3 DNA sequence: TGCGCCAGCAGCTTGCAGGGGACGTCGGACACTGAAGCTTTCTTT.

The chain links TRBV7-9 to TRBJ1-2, with 11 bases identical to TRBD1. The CDR3 is made up of 16 amino acids. Germline trimming cut 4 bases from V and 4 bases from J; bases unmatched to any gene: 8. Germline V CDR1 and CDR2: SEHNR, FQNEAQ (reference sequence). This chain's CDR3 is CASSSGTGGPSYGYTF. The CDR3 DNA reads TGTGCCAGCAGCTCCGGGACAGGGGGACCCTCCTATGGCTACACCTTC.

The chain combines TRBV6-5 with TRBJ2-3; D gene unclear. Trimming took off 2 bases at V and 6 bases at J, with 3 bases between the two ends. This CDR3 has 11 amino acids. Germline V gene sequence: CDR1 MNHEY, CDR2 SVGAGI. CDR3 DNA sequence: TGTGCCAGCAGTTACGAGGATACGCAGTATTTT. This translates into CASSYEDTQYF.

The V and J genes are TRBV4-3 and TRBJ1-1; 7 positions match TRBD1. CDR3 length: 15 amino acids. Germline CDR1 is LGHNA and CDR2 is YSLEER. Unmatched junction bases numbered 4, after V lost 3 bases and J lost 0 bases. Written as DNA, the CDR3 is TGCGCCAGCAGCCAGCAGACAGGGATGAACACTGAAGCTTTCTTT. Translating it yields CASSQQTGMNTEAFF.

This chain uses TRBV3-1 (or the pseudogene TRBV3-2) with TRBJ1-4; a possible D gene is TRBD1 (6 bases). Germline V gene sequence: CDR1 LGHDT, CDR2 YNNKEL (reference sequence). The CDR3 extends over 14 amino acids. With 4 bases removed from V and 3 bases from J, the gap between germline ends came to 9 bases. CDR3 in DNA: TGTGCCAGCAGCCGGGGGCTGGCTAATGAAAAACTGTTTTTT. Protein: CASSRGLANEKLFF.

This chain connects TRBV18 to TRBJ1-1, with no clear D. Deletions cut 6 bases from V and 2 bases from J, with 16 bases between. Germline assignment: CDR1 KGHSH and CDR2 LQKENI. This CDR3 is built from 15 residues. CDR3 coding DNA: TGTGCCAGCTCTCTCAACCGGGGTGCCAACACTGAAGCTTTCTTT. Its translation: CASSLNRGANTEAFF.

This clone was picked up a small number of times. J is TRBJ1-2 and V is TRBV7-8; D is unresolved. The V end lost 3 bases, the J end lost 3 bases, and 14 bases lay between the germline ends. The CDR3 is 15 amino acids. Germline V gene data show CDR1 as SGHVS and CDR2 as FQNEAQ. DNA of the CDR3: TGTGCCAGCAGCTTCAGACTGAGCAGCGACTATGGCTACACCTTC. It specifies CASSFRLSSDYGYTF.

The J gene is TRBJ1-6, the V gene TRBV2; TRBD1 is a possible D gene (5 bases). The V gene lost 10 bases and the J gene lost 8 bases, with 9 bases spanning the gap. Germline V gene lookup returns CDR1 SNHLY and CDR2 FYNNEI. CDR3 length equals 11 residues. CDR3 sequence: CATSGDSPLHF. CDR3 in DNA: TGTGCCACCTCGGGGGATTCACCCCTCCACTTT.